Detailed here is one TCR beta chain. The data stem from a study of T cell changes during pregnancy in multiple sclerosis. The CDR3 length is 16 residues. V gave up 2 bases and J gave up 0 bases, with 14 bases separating them. CDR1 GTSNPN and CDR2 SVGIG come from the germline V gene (reference sequence). Only in-frame clones appear in the TCRdb table, and some are missing; sequencing was by immunoSEQ multiplex PCR. The sample shows 45,000 to 60,000 clones, about 92% of them seen only once. The receptor comes from a female donor with multiple sclerosis, enrolled in a pregnancy study. The J gene is TRBJ1-3, the V gene TRBV30; D gene uncertain. The specimen was peripheral blood, collected in the second trimester of pregnancy. Here the CDR3 reads CAWSRGMPYSGNTIYF. CDR3 bases: TGTGCCTGGAGTAGAGGGATGCCTTACTCTGGAAACACCATATATTTT.